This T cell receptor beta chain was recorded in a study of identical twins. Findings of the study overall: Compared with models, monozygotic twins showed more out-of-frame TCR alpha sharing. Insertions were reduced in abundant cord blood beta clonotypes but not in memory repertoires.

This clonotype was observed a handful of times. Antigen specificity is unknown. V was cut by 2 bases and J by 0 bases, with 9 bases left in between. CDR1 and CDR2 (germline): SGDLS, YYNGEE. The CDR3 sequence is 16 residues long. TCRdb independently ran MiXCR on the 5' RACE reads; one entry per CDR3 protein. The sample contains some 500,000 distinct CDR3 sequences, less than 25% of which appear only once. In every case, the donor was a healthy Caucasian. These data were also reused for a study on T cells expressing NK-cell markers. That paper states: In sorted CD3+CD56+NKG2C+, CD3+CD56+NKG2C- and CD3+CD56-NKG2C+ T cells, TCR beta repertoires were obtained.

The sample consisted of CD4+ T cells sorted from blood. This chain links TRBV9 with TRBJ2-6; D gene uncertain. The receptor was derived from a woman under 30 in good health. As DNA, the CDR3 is TGTGCCAGCAGCGTGGGCGGAAGCTCTGGGGCCAACGTCCTGACTTTC. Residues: CASSVGGSSGANVLTF.